The clone carrying this TCR beta chain showed up just a few times. Its target is unknown. For TCR, cDNA came from 5'RACE template switching, which added a universal primer site and UMIs. TCRdb independently ran MiXCR on the 5' RACE reads; one entry per CDR3 protein. The sample shows 450,000 to 550,000 distinct CDR3 sequences, about a fifth of them seen only once. This sample is part of a study of T cells after yellow fever vaccination. Study-wide points: The secondary response was weaker, and its peak arrived faster, on day 5 versus 15. Only a small proportion of the clonotypes turned up in both the CD4 and the CD8 compartments, likely arising from convergent recombination.

The CDR3 has 14 amino acids. V dropped 0 bases and J dropped 7 bases, with 13 bases sitting between them. The germline CDR1 and CDR2 sequences are SGDLS and YYNGEE. V usage is TRBV9 and J usage is TRBJ1-2; D may be TRBD1 (5 bases). The sequence was obtained from a man aged 18 to 35 who received the YFV17D yellow fever vaccine. The source material was PBMCs, sampled 21 days after the first yellow fever vaccination. The DNA of the CDR3 is TGTGCCAGCAGCGTAGGGGGGGAACTGTTTGGCTACACCTTC. Its translation is CASSVGGELFGYTF.